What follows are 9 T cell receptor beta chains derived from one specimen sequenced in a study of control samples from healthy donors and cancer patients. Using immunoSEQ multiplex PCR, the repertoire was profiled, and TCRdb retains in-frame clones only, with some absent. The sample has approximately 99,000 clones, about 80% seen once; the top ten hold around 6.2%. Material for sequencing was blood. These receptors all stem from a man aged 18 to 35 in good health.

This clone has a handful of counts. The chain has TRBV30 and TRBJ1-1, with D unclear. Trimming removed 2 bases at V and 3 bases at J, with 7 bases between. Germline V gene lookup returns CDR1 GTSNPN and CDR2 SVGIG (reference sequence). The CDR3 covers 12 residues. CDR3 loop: CAWSLPDTEAFF. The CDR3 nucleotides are TGTGCCTGGAGTCTTCCCGACACTGAAGCTTTCTTT.

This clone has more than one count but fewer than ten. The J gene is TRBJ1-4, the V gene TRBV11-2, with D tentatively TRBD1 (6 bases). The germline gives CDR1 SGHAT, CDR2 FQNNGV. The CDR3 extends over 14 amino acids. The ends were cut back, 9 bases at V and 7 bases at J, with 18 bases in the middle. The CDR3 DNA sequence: TGTGCCAGTAAGCTCGGACAGTTTGGTGAAAAACTGTTTTTT. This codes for CASKLGQFGEKLFF.

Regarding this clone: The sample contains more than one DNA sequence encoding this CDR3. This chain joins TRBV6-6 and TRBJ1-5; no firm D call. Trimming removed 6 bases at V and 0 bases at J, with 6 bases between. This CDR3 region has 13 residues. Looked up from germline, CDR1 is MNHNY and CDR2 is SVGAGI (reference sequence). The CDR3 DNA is TGTGCCAGCAGGCTTGATAGCAATCAGCCCCAGCATTTT. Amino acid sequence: CASRLDSNQPQHF.

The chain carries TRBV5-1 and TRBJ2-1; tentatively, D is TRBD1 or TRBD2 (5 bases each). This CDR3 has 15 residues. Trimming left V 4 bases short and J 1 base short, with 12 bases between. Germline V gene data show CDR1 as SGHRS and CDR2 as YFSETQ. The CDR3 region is CASSGGQGSYNEQFF. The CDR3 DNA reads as TGCGCCAGCAGCGGAGGTCAGGGTTCCTACAATGAGCAGTTCTTC.

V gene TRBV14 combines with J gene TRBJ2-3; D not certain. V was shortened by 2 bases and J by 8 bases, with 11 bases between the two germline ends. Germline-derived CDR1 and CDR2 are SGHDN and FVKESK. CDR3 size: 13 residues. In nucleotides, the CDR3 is TGTGCCAGCAGCCAATTTACCCTCAGTACGCAGTATTTT. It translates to CASSQFTLSTQYF.

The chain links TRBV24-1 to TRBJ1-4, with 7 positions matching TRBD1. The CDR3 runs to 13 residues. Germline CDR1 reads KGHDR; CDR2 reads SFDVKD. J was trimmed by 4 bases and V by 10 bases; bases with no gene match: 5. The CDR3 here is CATGTANNEKLFF. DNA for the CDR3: TGTGCCACTGGGACAGCCAATAATGAAAAACTGTTTTTT.

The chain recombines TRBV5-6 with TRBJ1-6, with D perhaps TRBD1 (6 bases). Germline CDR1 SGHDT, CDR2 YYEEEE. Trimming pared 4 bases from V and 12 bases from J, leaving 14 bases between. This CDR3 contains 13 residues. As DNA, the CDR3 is TGTGCCAGCAGCGGGGGCCCGGCGGGACCCCTCCACTTT. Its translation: CASSGGPAGPLHF. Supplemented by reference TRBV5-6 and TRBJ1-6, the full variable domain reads DAGVTQSPTHLIKTRGQQVTLRCSPKSGHDTVSWYQQALGQGPQFIFQYYEEEERQRGNFPDRFSGHQFPNYSSELNVNALLLGDSALYLCASSGGPAGPLHFGNGTRLTVT.

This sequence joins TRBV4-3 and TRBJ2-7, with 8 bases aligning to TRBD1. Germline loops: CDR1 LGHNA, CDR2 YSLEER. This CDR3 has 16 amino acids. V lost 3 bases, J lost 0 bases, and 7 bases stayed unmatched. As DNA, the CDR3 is TGCGCCAGCAGCCATTCCACCGGGACAGGCTCCTACGAGCAGTACTTC. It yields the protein CASSHSTGTGSYEQYF.

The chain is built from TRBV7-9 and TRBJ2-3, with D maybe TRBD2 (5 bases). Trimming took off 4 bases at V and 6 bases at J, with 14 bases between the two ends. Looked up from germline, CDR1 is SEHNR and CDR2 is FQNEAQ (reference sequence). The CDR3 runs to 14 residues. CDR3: CASSSDTLGDTQYF. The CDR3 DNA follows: TGTGCCAGCAGCTCAGACACACTAGGGGATACGCAGTATTTT.